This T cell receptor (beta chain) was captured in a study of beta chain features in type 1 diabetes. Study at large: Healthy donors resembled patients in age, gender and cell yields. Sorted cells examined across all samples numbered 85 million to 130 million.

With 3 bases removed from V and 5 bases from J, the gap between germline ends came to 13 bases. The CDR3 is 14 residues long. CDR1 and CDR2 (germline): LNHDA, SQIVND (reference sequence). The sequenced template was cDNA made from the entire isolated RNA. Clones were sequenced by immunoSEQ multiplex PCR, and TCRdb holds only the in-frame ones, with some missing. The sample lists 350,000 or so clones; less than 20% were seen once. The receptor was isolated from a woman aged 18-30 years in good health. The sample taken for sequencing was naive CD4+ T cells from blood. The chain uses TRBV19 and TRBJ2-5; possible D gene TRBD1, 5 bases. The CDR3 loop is CASSMDIQVETQYF. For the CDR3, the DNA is TGTGCCAGTAGTATGGACATACAGGTTGAGACCCAGTACTTC.